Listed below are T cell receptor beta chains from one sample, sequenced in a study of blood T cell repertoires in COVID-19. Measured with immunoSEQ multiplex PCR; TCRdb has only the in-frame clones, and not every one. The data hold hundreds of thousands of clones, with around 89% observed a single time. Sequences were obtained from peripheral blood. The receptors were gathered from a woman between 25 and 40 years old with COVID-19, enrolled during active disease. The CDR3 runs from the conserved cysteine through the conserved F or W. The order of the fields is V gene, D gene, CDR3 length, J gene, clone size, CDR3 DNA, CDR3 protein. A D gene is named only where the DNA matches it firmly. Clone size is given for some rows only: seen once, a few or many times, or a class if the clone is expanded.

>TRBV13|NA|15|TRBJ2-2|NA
TGTGCCAGCAGCTTAGGAAACGGGTGGACCGGGGAGCTGTTTTTT
CASSLGNGWTGELFF
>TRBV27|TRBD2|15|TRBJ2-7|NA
TGTGCCAGCACTTTGAAAGTAGCGGGGGCCTACGAGCAGTACTTC
CASTLKVAGAYEQYF
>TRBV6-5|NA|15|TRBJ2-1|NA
TGTGCCAGCTACTTGACCGACGGAGGTGGGGATGAGCAGTTCTTC
CASYLTDGGGDEQFF
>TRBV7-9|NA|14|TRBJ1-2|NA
TGTGCCAGCAGCCAATCCCGGGGTGATAGTGGCTACACCTTC
CASSQSRGDSGYTF
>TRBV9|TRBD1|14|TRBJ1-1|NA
TGTGCCAGCAATGGGGGACAGGGGGTTCGGAAAGCTTTCTTT
CASNGGQGVRKAFF
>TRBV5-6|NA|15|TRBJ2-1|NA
TGTGCCAGCAGCTTGAGCCCCACCTCCTACAATGAGCAGTTCTTC
CASSLSPTSYNEQFF
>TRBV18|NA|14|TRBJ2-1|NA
TGTGCCAGCTCACCAAACCCAACTAGCTACGAGCAGTTCTTC
CASSPNPTSYEQFF
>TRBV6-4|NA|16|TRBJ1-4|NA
TGTGCCAGCAGTGACTCGGGCGGGGGCTTTGGTGAAAAACTGTTTTTT
CASSDSGGGFGEKLFF
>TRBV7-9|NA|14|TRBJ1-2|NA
TGTGCCAGCAGCTTCTCTGGACATCGATACGGCTACACCTTC
CASSFSGHRYGYTF
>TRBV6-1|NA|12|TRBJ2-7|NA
TGTGCCAGCAGGGAGAGCTCCTACGAGCAGTACTTC
CASRESSYEQYF
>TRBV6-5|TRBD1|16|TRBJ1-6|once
TGTGCCAGCAGTTACCGGTTGGGACAGGGGGCTTGGCTCCTCCACTTT
CASSYRLGQGAWLLHF
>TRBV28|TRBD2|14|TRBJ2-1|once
TGTGCCAGCATTCTCGGGGGGGCGGACAATGAGCAGTTCTTC
CASILGGADNEQFF
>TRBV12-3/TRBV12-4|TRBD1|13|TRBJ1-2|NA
TGTGCCAGCCAGGGACAGGGGGCTAATGGCTACACCTTC
CASQGQGANGYTF
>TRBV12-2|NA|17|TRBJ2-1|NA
TGTGCAAGTCGCTTGAGGACAGGGCGGTCCCCACACAATGAGCAGTTCTTC
CASRLRTGRSPHNEQFF
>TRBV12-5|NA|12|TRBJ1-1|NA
TGTGCTAGTGGTAATACAGGCTATCAGGCTTTCTTT
CASGNTGYQAFF
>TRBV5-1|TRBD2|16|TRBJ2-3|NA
TGCGCCAGCAGCTCTATCCTAGCGGGAGGCCCAGATACGCAGTATTTT
CASSSILAGGPDTQYF
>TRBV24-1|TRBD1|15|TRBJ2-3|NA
TGTGCCACCAGTGATTGGACAGGGAGCGCAGATACGCAGTATTTT
CATSDWTGSADTQYF
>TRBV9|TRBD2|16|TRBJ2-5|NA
TGTGCCAGCAGCGTAGGGTCTGCGGGAGGTCAAGAGACCCAGTACTTC
CASSVGSAGGQETQYF
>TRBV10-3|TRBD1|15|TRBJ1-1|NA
TGTGCCATCAGTGACCAAACAGGGGGGGTGACTGAAGCTTTCTTT
CAISDQTGGVTEAFF
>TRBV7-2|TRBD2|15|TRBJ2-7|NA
TGTGCCAGCAGCTTAGCCGGGGGGGAGTCCTACGAGCAGTACTTC
CASSLAGGESYEQYF
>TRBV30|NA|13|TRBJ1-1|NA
TGTGCCTGGAAAAAGGGGCAGGGAACTGAAGCTTTCTTT
CAWKKGQGTEAFF
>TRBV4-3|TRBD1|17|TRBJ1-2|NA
TGCGCCAGCAGCCAAGATCACCGGGGACAGGGGGCCTCCGGCTACACCTTC
CASSQDHRGQGASGYTF
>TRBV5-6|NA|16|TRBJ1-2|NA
TGTGCCAGCATCGAATCCTGGACAGCTTTTGGCTATGGCTACACCTTC
CASIESWTAFGYGYTF
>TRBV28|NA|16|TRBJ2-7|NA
TGTGCCAGCAGCCCCCAGGGGAGCCCCTTTTTTTACGAGCAGTACTTC
CASSPQGSPFFYEQYF
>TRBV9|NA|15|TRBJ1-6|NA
TGTGCCAGCAGCCCCGGTGCACGAGATAATTCACCCCTCCACTTT
CASSPGARDNSPLHF
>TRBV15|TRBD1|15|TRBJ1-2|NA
TGTGCCACCAGCAGAGATCCGACAGGGGGCGATGGCTACACCTTC
CATSRDPTGGDGYTF
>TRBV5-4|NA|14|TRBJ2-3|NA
TGTGCCAGCAGCTTTCGGGGATCCACAGATACGCAGTATTTT
CASSFRGSTDTQYF
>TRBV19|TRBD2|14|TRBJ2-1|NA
TGTGCCACCCAAGGGCTAGCGGGACACAATGAGCAGTTCTTC
CATQGLAGHNEQFF
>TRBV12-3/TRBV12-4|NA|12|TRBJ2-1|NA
TGTGCCAGCAGTCTGTCGGACTGGGAGCAGTTCTTC
CASSLSDWEQFF
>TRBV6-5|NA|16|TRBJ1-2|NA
TGTGCCAGCAGTTACGGGGGCCTAAAGGATAACTATGGCTACACCTTC
CASSYGGLKDNYGYTF
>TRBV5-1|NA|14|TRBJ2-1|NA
TGCGCCAGCAGCCCAACTTCAACCTACAATGAGCAGTTCTTC
CASSPTSTYNEQFF
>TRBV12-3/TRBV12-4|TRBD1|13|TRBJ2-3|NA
TGTGCCAGCAGTGGACAGGGGTTGGATACGCAGTATTTT
CASSGQGLDTQYF
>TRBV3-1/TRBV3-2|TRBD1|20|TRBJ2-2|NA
TGTGCCAGCAGCCAAAACCGGGACAGGGGGAAGAAGGCGAACACCGGGGAGCTGTTTTTT
CASSQNRDRGKKANTGELFF
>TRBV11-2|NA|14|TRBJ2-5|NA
TGTGCCAGCAGCTTAGCAACATCATTAGAGACCCAGTACTTC
CASSLATSLETQYF
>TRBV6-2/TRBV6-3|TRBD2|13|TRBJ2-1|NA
TGTGCCAGCAGTTATGCTAGCGGCAATGAGCAGTTCTTC
CASSYASGNEQFF
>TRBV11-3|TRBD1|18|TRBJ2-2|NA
TGTGCCAGCAGCTCTTCTCTCCTCGGACAGGCGACTGGCGGGGAGCTGTTTTTT
CASSSSLLGQATGGELFF
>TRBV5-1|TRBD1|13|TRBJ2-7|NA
TGCGCCAGCAGCTGGACAGGGTCCTACGAGCAGTACTTC
CASSWTGSYEQYF
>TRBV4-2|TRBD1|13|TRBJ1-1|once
TGTGCCAGCAGCCAACCCGACAGGGGTGAAGCTTTCTTT
CASSQPDRGEAFF
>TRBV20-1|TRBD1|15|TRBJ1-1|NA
TGCAGTGCTAGTGCGGCAGGGGGCGGCAACACTGAAGCTTTCTTT
CSASAAGGGNTEAFF
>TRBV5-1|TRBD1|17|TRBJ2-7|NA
TGCGCCAGCAGCTACCGGACAGGGCTAGACCCCTCCTACGAGCAGTACTTC
CASSYRTGLDPSYEQYF
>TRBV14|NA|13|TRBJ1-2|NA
TGTGCCAGCAGCCAAGATAGAACGTATGGCTACACCTTC
CASSQDRTYGYTF
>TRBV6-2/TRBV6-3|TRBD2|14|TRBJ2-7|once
TGTGCCAGCAGTCGTGGGGGGGTATCGGACGAGCAGTACTTC
CASSRGGVSDEQYF
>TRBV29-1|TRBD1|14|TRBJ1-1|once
TGCAGCGTTGGGACAGGGGGCGCTTACACTGAAGCTTTCTTT
CSVGTGGAYTEAFF
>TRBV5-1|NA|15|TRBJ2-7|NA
TGCGCCAGCAGCTGGGTCCGGGACTCGACCTACGAGCAGTACTTC
CASSWVRDSTYEQYF
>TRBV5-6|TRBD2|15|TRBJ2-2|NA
TGTGCCAGCGGCCGGGAGCGGGAGGACACCGGGGAGCTGTTTTTT
CASGREREDTGELFF
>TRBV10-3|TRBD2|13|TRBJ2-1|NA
TGTGCCATCAGTGGAGCGGGGAGTAATGAGCAGTTCTTC
CAISGAGSNEQFF
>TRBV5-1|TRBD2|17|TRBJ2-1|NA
TGCGCCAGCAGCTTGTGGTCACTAGCGGGAGGGCCGAATGAGCAGTTCTTC
CASSLWSLAGGPNEQFF